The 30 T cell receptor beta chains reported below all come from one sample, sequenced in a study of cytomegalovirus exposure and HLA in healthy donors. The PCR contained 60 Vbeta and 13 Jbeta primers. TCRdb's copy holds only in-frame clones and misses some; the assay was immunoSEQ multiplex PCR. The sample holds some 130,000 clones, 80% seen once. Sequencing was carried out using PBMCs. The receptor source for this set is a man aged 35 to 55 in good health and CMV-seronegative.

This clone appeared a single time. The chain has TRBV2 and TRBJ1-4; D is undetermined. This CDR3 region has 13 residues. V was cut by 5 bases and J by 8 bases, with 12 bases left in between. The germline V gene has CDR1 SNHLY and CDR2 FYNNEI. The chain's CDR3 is CASSSSPGEKLFF. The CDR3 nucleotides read TGTGCCAGCAGTAGTTCGCCAGGAGAAAAACTGTTTTTT.

The CDR3 sequence is CASSDGVLRSSYNSPLHF. CDR3 in DNA: TGTGCCAGCAGTGATGGAGTTTTGAGAAGCTCCTATAATTCACCCCTCCACTTT. The rearrangement uses TRBV6-1 and TRBJ1-6; no definite D call. Germline V gene lookup returns CDR1 MNHNS and CDR2 SASEGT. The CDR3 is 18 amino acids. V lost 3 bases and J 0 bases, leaving 15 bases between the germline ends.

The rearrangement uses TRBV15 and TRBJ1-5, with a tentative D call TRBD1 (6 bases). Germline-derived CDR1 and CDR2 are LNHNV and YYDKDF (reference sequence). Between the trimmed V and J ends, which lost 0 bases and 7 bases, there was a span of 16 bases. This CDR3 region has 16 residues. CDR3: CATSRDWEKGDQPQHF. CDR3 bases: TGTGCCACCAGCAGAGATTGGGAGAAGGGGGACCAGCCCCAGCATTTT.

The DNA of the CDR3 is TGTGCCAGCAGTTCAGAAAACCAAGAGACCCAGTACTTC. It yields the protein CASSSENQETQYF. The chain combines TRBV28 with TRBJ2-5; D not certain. This CDR3 spans 13 amino acids. Germline V gene sequence: CDR1 MDHEN, CDR2 SYDVKM. V was pared by 4 bases and J by 0 bases, with 6 bases between.

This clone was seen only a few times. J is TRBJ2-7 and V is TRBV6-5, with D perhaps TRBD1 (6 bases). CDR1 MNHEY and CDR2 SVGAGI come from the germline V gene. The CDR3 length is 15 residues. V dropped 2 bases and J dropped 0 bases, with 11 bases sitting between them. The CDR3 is CASSYPGASSYEQYF. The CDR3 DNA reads TGTGCCAGCAGTTACCCAGGGGCAAGCTCCTACGAGCAGTACTTC.

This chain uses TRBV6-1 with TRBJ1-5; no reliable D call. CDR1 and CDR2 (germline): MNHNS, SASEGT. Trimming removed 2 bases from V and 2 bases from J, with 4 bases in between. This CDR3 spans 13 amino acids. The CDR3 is CASSEPGNQPQHF. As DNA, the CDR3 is TGTGCCAGCAGTGAACCGGGCAATCAGCCCCAGCATTTT.

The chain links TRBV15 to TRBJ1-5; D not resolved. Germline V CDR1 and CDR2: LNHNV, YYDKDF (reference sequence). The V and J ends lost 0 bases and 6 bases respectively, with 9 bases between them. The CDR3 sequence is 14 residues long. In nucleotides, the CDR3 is TGTGCCACCAGCAGAGATGTTCAGTCTCAGCCCCAGCATTTT. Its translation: CATSRDVQSQPQHF. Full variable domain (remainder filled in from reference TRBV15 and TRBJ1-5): DAMVIQNPRYQVTQFGKPVTLSCSQTLNHNVMYWYQQKSSQAPKLLFHYYDKDFNNEADTPDNFQSRRPNTSFCFLDIRSPGLGDTAMYLCATSRDVQSQPQHFGDGTRLSIL.

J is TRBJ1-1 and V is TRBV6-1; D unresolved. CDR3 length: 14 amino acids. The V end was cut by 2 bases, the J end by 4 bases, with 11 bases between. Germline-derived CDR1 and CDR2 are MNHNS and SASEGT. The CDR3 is CASSERRRSTEAFF. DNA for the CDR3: TGTGCCAGCAGTGAACGGCGGCGGAGCACTGAAGCTTTCTTT.

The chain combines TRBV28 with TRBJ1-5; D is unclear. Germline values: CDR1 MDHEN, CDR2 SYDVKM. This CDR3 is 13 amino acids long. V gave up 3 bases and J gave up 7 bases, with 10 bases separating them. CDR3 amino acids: CASSFGRIQPQHF. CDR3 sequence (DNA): TGTGCCAGCAGTTTTGGCCGAATCCAGCCCCAGCATTTT.

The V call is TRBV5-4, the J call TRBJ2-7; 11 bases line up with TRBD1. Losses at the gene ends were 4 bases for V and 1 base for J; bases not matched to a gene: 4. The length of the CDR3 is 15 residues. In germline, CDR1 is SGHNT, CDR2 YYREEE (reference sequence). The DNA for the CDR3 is TGTGCCAGCAGCAGGGACAGGGGGAGTTCCTACGAGCAGTACTTC. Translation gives CASSRDRGSSYEQYF.

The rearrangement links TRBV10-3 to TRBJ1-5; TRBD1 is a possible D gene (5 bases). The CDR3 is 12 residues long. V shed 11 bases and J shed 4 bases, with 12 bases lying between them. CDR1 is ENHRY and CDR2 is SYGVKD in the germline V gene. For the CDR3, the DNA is TGTGCCGCCGGGACTGAAAATCAGCCCCAGCATTTT. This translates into CAAGTENQPQHF.

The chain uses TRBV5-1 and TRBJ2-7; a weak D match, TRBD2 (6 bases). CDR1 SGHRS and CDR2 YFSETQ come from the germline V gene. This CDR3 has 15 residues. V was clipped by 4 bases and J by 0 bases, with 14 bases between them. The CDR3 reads CASSLLALGSYEQYF. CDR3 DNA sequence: TGCGCCAGCAGCCTCCTAGCGTTAGGCTCCTACGAGCAGTACTTC.

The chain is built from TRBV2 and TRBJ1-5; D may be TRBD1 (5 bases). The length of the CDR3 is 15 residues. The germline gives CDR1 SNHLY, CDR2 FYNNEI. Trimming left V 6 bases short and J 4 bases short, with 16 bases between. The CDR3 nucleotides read TGTGCCAGCAGCCCTTGGGGGGGAAGTAATCAGCCCCAGCATTTT. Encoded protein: CASSPWGGSNQPQHF.

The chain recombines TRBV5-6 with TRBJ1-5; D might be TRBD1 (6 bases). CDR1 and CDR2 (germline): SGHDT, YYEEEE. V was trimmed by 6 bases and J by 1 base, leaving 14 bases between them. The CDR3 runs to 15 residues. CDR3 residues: CASNKGVGSNQPQHF. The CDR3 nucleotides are TGTGCCAGCAACAAGGGGGTTGGGAGCAATCAGCCCCAGCATTTT.

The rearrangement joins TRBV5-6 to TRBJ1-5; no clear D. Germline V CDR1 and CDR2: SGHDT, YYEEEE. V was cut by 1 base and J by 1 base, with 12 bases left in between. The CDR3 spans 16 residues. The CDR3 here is CASSLSSGRSNQPQHF. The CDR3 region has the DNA TGTGCCAGCAGCTTGTCCTCAGGAAGGAGCAATCAGCCCCAGCATTTT.

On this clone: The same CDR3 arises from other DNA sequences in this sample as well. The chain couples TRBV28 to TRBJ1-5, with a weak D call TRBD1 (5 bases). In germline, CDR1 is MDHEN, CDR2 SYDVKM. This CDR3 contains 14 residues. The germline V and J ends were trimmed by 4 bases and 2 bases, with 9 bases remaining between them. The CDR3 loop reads CASSSGGGNQPQHF. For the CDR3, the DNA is TGTGCCAGCAGTTCGGGGGGGGGCAATCAGCCCCAGCATTTT.

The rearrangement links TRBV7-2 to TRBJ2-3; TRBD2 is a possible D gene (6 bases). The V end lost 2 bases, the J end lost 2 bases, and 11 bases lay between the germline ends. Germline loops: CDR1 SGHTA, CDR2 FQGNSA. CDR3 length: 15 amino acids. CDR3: CASSLSGRDTDTQYF. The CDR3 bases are TGTGCCAGCAGCTTAAGTGGGCGGGACACAGATACGCAGTATTTT.

CDR3 loop: CASSFGQGGEQYF. In nucleotides, the CDR3 is TGTGCCAGCAGCTTCGGACAGGGTGGAGAGCAGTACTTC. The chain joins TRBV7-8 to TRBJ2-7; 8 bases are shared with TRBD1. The V and J ends lost 3 bases and 7 bases, in that order; junction bases with no gene match: 5. The CDR3 has 13 residues. CDR1 is SGHVS and CDR2 is FQNEAQ in the germline V gene. The full variable domain, with the rest looked up from reference TRBV7-8 and TRBJ2-7, is GAGVSQSPRYKVAKRGQDVALRCDPISGHVSLFWYQQALGQGPEFLTYFQNEAQLDKSGLPSDRFFAERPEGSVSTLKIQRTQQEDSAVYLCASSFGQGGEQYFGPGTRLTVT.

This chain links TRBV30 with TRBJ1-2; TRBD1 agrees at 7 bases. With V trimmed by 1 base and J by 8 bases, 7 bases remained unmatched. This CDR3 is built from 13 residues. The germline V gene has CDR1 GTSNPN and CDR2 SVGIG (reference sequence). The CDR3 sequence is CAWSATGKEGYTF. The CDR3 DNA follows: TGTGCCTGGAGTGCGACAGGGAAGGAGGGCTACACCTTC.

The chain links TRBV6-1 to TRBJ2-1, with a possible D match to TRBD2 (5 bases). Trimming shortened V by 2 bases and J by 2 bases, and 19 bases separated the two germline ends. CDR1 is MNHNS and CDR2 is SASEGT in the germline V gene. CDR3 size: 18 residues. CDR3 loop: CASSEFWAGQSAYNEQFF. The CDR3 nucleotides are TGTGCCAGCAGTGAATTTTGGGCGGGCCAAAGCGCCTACAATGAGCAGTTCTTC.

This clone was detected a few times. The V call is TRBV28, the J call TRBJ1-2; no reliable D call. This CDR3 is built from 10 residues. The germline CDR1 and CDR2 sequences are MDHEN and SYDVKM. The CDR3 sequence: CVTSGYGYTF. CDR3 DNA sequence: TGTGTAACTTCCGGCTATGGCTACACCTTC.

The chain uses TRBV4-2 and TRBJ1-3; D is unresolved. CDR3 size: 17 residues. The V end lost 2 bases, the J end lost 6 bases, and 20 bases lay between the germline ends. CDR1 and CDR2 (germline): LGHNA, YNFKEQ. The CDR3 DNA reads TGTGCCAGCAGCCAACCCCCGAGTGCATCAGAGGTAAACACCATATATTTT. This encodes CASSQPPSASEVNTIYF.

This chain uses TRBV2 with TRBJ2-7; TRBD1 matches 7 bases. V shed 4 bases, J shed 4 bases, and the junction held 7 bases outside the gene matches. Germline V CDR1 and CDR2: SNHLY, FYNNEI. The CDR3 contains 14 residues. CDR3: CASSGQGVGYEQYF. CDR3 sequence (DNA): TGTGCCAGCAGTGGGCAGGGGGTAGGTTACGAGCAGTACTTC.

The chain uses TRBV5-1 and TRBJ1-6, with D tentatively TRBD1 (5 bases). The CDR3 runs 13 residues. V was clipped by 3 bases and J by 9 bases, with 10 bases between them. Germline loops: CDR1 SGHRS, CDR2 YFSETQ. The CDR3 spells CASSWGDFSPLHF. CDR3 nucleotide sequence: TGCGCCAGCAGCTGGGGGGATTTTTCACCCCTCCACTTT.

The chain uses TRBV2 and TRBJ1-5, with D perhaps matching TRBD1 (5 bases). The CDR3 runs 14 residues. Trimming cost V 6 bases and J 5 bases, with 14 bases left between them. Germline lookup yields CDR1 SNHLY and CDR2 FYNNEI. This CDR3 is CASRAWTPDQPQHF. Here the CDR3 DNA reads TGTGCCAGCAGAGCCTGGACACCTGATCAGCCCCAGCATTTT.

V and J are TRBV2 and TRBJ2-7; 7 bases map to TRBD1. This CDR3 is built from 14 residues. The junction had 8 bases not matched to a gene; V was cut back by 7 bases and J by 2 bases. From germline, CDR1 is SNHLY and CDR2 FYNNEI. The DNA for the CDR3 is TGTGCCAGCATGGGGGCGACAGGGCCCTACGAGCAGTACTTC. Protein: CASMGATGPYEQYF.

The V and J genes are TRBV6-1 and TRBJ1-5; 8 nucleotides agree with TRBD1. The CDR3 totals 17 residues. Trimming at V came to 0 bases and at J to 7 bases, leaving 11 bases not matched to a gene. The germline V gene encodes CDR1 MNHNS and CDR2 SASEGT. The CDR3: CASSEASGRGLWQPQHF. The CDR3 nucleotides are TGTGCCAGCAGTGAAGCGAGCGGCAGGGGGCTATGGCAGCCCCAGCATTTT.

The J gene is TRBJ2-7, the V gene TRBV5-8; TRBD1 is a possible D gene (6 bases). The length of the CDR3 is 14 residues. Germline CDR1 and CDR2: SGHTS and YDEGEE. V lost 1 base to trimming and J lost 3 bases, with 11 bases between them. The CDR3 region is CASSLRQGIYEQYF. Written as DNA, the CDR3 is TGTGCCAGCAGCTTGAGGCAGGGGATCTACGAGCAGTACTTC.

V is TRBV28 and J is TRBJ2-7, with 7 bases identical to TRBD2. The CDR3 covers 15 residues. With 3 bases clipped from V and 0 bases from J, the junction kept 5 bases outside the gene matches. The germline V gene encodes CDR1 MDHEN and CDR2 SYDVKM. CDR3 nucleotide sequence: TGTGCCAGCAGTTTGGGCCTAGCGGCCTCCTACGAGCAGTACTTC. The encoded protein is CASSLGLAASYEQYF.

For the CDR3, the DNA is TGCGCCAGCAGCTTGGCGCTAGCGGGGGTAGAGACCCAGTACTTC. Translating gives CASSLALAGVETQYF. The rearrangement uses TRBV5-1 and TRBJ2-5, with 10 positions matching TRBD2. This CDR3 has 15 residues. Trimming took 0 bases from V and 4 from J; bases not matched to a gene: 3. The germline V gene encodes CDR1 SGHRS and CDR2 YFSETQ.